This TCR beta chain originates from a study of radiotherapy plus CTLA-4 blockade in lung cancer. The germline gives CDR1 PRHDT, CDR2 FYEKMQ (reference sequence). J gave up 2 bases and V 5 bases, and 6 bases lay outside the gene matches. There are 14 residues in the CDR3. This table comes from immunoSEQ multiplex PCR, and its TCRdb copy is limited to in-frame clones, with some not included. The sample holds about 100,000 clones; roughly 80% are singletons and the top ten take 0.65% to 0.9%. Study results and limitations: In blood, tumor-derived TCR clones expanded after radiotherapy plus ipilimumab.

Remarks on this clone: Its antigen remains unknown.

This sample comprised peripheral blood, obtained from a patient treated with radiotherapy plus ipilimumab. This receptor was taken from a human donor with non-small cell lung cancer who had stable disease on radiotherapy plus ipilimumab. This chain uses TRBV13 with TRBJ2-7; 7 positions match TRBD1. The CDR3 nucleotides read TGTGCCAGCAGCCTCAGACAGGGAGCCTACGAGCAGTACTTC. Its protein product is CASSLRQGAYEQYF.